The 14 T cell receptor beta chains below were found in one sample sequenced in a study of T-cell reconstitution after alpha-beta-depleted transplantation in children. The TCRbeta library was prepared with unique molecular identifiers. TCRdb re-called the PCR reads with MiXCR, one entry per CDR3 protein. This table has fewer than 350,000 distinct CDR3 sequences, roughly 12% appearing once. Sequenced here: peripheral blood, sampled 180 days after TCRalphabeta/CD19-depleted stem cell transplant. These receptors were taken from a male patient aged 2-15 years who had a stem cell transplant for chronic granulomatous disease, so the T cells may come from the graft donor.

Turning to this clonotype: A far larger clone is one nucleotide away, so this likely arose from a read error. Because the CDR3 is missing its conserved closing phenylalanine or tryptophan, this is likely a read error. J is TRBJ2-3 and V is TRBV9; D is unresolved. Trimming pared 4 bases from V and 0 bases from J, leaving 6 bases between. CDR1 and CDR2 (germline): SGDLS, YYNGEE. CDR3 length: 13 residues. The chain's CDR3 is CASSPSSTDTQYS. CDR3 sequence (DNA): TGTGCCAGCAGCCCGAGTAGCACAGATACGCAGTATTCT.

Concerning this clonotype: The junction does not match germline at one end; this may be a read error. V is TRBV12-3 or TRBV12-4 and J is TRBJ2-1, with TRBD2 matching 10 bases. The CDR3 is 16 residues long. Written as DNA, the CDR3 is TGTGCCAGCAGTAACCCGCTAGCGGGAGTTTACAATAAGCAGTTCTTC. Translating gives CASSNPLAGVYNKQFF.

This clonotype was seen many times. The J gene is TRBJ2-7, the V gene TRBV19; D is perhaps TRBD1 (6 bases). Trimming removed 3 bases at V and 3 bases at J, with 9 bases between. This CDR3 is built from 13 residues. The V gene's germline CDR1 is LNHDA and CDR2 SQIVND (reference sequence). The CDR3 spells CASSIGQHYEQYF. The CDR3, as DNA: TGTGCCAGTAGTATCGGACAGCACTACGAGCAGTACTTC.

This clonotype was seen ten or more times. V gene TRBV7-8 combines with J gene TRBJ1-1; D is ambiguous. This CDR3 has 15 residues. Germline V lookup: CDR1 SGHVS, CDR2 FQNEAQ. Trimming took off 5 bases at V and 1 base at J, with 14 bases between the two ends. The CDR3 loop is CASSLRGQANTEAFF. CDR3 bases: TGTGCCAGCAGCCTTAGAGGGCAGGCGAACACTGAAGCTTTCTTT. The variable domain in full, with the rest retrieved from reference TRBV7-8 and TRBJ1-1, is GAGVSQSPRYKVAKRGQDVALRCDPISGHVSLFWYQQALGQGPEFLTYFQNEAQLDKSGLPSDRFFAERPEGSVSTLKIQRTQQEDSAVYLCASSLRGQANTEAFFGQGTRLTVV.

This clonotype was seen only a few times. The chain carries TRBV3-1 and TRBJ2-5; 9 bases line up with TRBD2. Losses at the gene ends were 1 base for V and 2 bases for J; bases not matched to a gene: 8. Germline CDR1 and CDR2: LGHDT and YNNKEL (reference sequence). This CDR3 is 17 amino acids long. DNA for the CDR3: TGTGCCAGCAGCCAAGCGGCTAGCGGGGCGAGACAAGAGACCCAGTACTTC. This translates into CASSQAASGARQETQYF.

This clonotype was recorded at least ten times. This rearrangement joins TRBV4-2 to TRBJ2-7, with 14 bases lining up with TRBD2. V lost 1 base to trimming and J lost 2 bases; unmatched junction nucleotides: 7. The CDR3 spans 18 residues. Per the germline V gene, CDR1 is LGHNA and CDR2 is YNFKEQ. CDR3 sequence (DNA): TGTGCCAGCAGCCAAGTGGGACTAGCGGGAGTAAAAGCCTACGAGCAGTACTTC. This translates into CASSQVGLAGVKAYEQYF.

This clonotype was picked up many times. The chain's CDR3 is CASSLLASSYNEQFF. The DNA for the CDR3 is TGTGCCAGCAGTTTACTAGCGAGCTCCTACAATGAGCAGTTCTTC. The V call is TRBV28, the J call TRBJ2-1; TRBD2 might be the D (6 bases). The CDR3 contains 15 residues. V was clipped by 2 bases and J by 0 bases, with 8 bases between them. Germline V lookup: CDR1 MDHEN, CDR2 SYDVKM.

This clonotype was seen repeatedly, ten times or more. The V call is TRBV20-1, the J call TRBJ1-2, with D possibly being TRBD1 (5 bases). With 3 bases removed from V and 5 bases from J, the gap between germline ends came to 13 bases. CDR1 DFQATT and CDR2 SNEGSKA come from the germline V gene (reference sequence). The CDR3 runs 13 residues. The CDR3 spells CSASGQGRYGYTF. The DNA for the CDR3 is TGCAGTGCTAGTGGTCAGGGTCGATATGGCTACACCTTC.

This clonotype was counted ten times or more. V gene TRBV6-1 combines with J gene TRBJ2-3, with TRBD2 matching over 13 bases. Losses at the gene ends were 4 bases for V and 2 bases for J; bases not matched to a gene: 6. The CDR3 contains 17 residues. Germline V gene sequence: CDR1 MNHNS, CDR2 SASEGT. In nucleotides, the CDR3 is TGTGCCAGCAGTGGTGGACTAGCGGGGGCCTTCACAGATACGCAGTATTTT. Protein product: CASSGGLAGAFTDTQYF.

At least ten counts were recorded for this clonotype. The chain uses TRBV12-3 or TRBV12-4 and TRBJ2-1; D gene ambiguous. The CDR3 totals 13 residues. Deletions cut 3 bases from V and 6 bases from J, with 9 bases between. The CDR3 protein is CASSFWRFNEQFF. Here the CDR3 DNA reads TGTGCCAGCAGTTTTTGGCGGTTCAATGAGCAGTTCTTC.

This clonotype came up many times. The V and J genes are TRBV21-1 and TRBJ2-5; TRBD2, the D gene given by the table, was not confirmed from the DNA. TRBV21-1 constitutes a pseudogene. The CDR3 is 17 amino acids. Written as DNA, the CDR3 is TGTGCCAGCAGCAAAGGACGAAGCGGGGAGCACCAAGAGACCCAGTACTTC. This translates into CASSKGRSGEHQETQYF.

This chain connects TRBV5-6 to TRBJ2-7; 8 bases line up with TRBD1. The CDR3 has 14 amino acids. The J segment lost 6 bases and the V segment lost 4 bases, leaving 9 bases of the junction unmatched. Germline lookup yields CDR1 SGHDT and CDR2 YYEEEE. The CDR3 DNA follows: TGTGCCAGCAGCGAGGGACAGGTAAGGTCCGAGCAGTACTTC. Amino acids: CASSEGQVRSEQYF.

To note about this clonotype: A much bigger clone sits one base away, suggesting this may be a read error. V and J are TRBV20-1 and TRBJ2-2; tentatively, D is TRBD2 (5 bases). There are 16 residues in the CDR3. Trimming took 7 bases from V and 4 from J, leaving 22 bases between them. Looked up from germline, CDR1 is DFQATT and CDR2 is SNEGSKA (reference sequence). The CDR3 reads CSVSPYSGMATGELFF. The DNA of the CDR3 is TGCAGTGTTAGTCCCTATTCGGGGATGGCCACCGGGGAGCTGTTTTTT.

This clonotype occurred many times. V and J are TRBV5-5 and TRBJ2-5, with 8 bases lining up with TRBD2. The CDR3 runs 17 residues. The V and J ends lost 1 base and 5 bases, in that order; junction bases with no gene match: 13. Per germline, CDR1 SGHKS and CDR2 YYEKEE (reference sequence). The CDR3 sequence is CASSLTGGAPREETQYF. CDR3 nucleotides: TGTGCCAGCAGCTTGACGGGGGGGGCCCCAAGAGAGGAGACCCAGTACTTC.